This is a list of T cell receptor beta chains from one sample in a study of blood T cell repertoires in COVID-19. TCRdb keeps only in-frame clones here, not all; method: immunoSEQ multiplex PCR. The data contain some 46,000 clones, around 85% of them seen just once; the ten biggest clones take up 5.5% to 7.5%. The source material was peripheral blood. Receptors were obtained from a man in his sixties with acute or convalescent COVID-19. Both conserved end residues are part of each CDR3. The order of the fields is V gene, D gene, J gene, clone size, CDR3 DNA, CDR3 protein. D genes are given only for firm matches. Clone size is stated in some rows and not others, as once, few, many or a class when expanded.

v_call: TRBV5-1; d_call: NA; j_call: TRBJ2-1; clone_size: NA; cdr3_nt: TGCGCCAGCAGCGACAGGCCCAGCTCCTACAATGAGCAGTTCTTC; cdr3_aa: CASSDRPSSYNEQFF
v_call: TRBV28; d_call: NA; j_call: TRBJ2-2; clone_size: NA; cdr3_nt: TGTGCCAGCAGTTTTGGGGGGAGAACCGGGGAGCTGTTTTTT; cdr3_aa: CASSFGGRTGELFF
v_call: TRBV2; d_call: TRBD2; j_call: TRBJ2-7; clone_size: NA; cdr3_nt: TGTGCCAGCAGTGGGCTAGCGGGAGGGTCCTACGAGCAGTACTTC; cdr3_aa: CASSGLAGGSYEQYF
v_call: TRBV29-1; d_call: NA; j_call: TRBJ2-7; clone_size: NA; cdr3_nt: TGCAGCGTTGAGACCCCCGGAGGGGGCGGCGAGCAGTACTTC; cdr3_aa: CSVETPGGGGEQYF
v_call: TRBV18; d_call: TRBD2; j_call: TRBJ2-6; clone_size: once; cdr3_nt: TGTGCCAGCTCACAGAACCCTAGCGGGAGTAGTGGGGCCAACGTCCTGACTTTC; cdr3_aa: CASSQNPSGSSGANVLTF
v_call: TRBV6-5; d_call: TRBD1; j_call: TRBJ2-7; clone_size: NA; cdr3_nt: TGTGCCAGCAGTCGTACGGGACAGGGGATCCACGAGCAGTACTTC; cdr3_aa: CASSRTGQGIHEQYF
v_call: TRBV24-1; d_call: TRBD1; j_call: TRBJ1-1; clone_size: NA; cdr3_nt: TGTGCCACCAGTGATGGACTCACAGGGGGCACTGAAGCTTTCTTT; cdr3_aa: CATSDGLTGGTEAFF
v_call: TRBV19; d_call: TRBD1; j_call: TRBJ1-5; clone_size: NA; cdr3_nt: TGTGCCAGTAGTATAGCTCAGGGGGCAAGGAAGCCCCAGCATTTT; cdr3_aa: CASSIAQGARKPQHF
v_call: TRBV30; d_call: NA; j_call: TRBJ2-1; clone_size: NA; cdr3_nt: TGTGCCTCTGGGGGACTCTTCTCGTATGAGCAGTTCTTC; cdr3_aa: CASGGLFSYEQFF
v_call: TRBV4-1; d_call: TRBD1; j_call: TRBJ1-2; clone_size: NA; cdr3_nt: TGCGCCAGCAGCCAGAGACAGGGGGACGGCTACACCTTC; cdr3_aa: CASSQRQGDGYTF